A single sample is the source of the 11 T cell receptor beta chains below, sequenced in a study of memory CD4+ T cells and cytomegalovirus serostatus. The protocol was immunoSEQ multiplex PCR, while the TCRdb copy is restricted to in-frame clones and leaves out a portion. The table lists about 60,000 clones, less than 80% of them singletons. The sort gate was single viable CD3+CD4+CD8-CD45RO+ cells for memory CD4+ T cells. The sequencing input was memory CD4+ T cells from blood. These TCRs come from an adult in good health and CMV-seronegative.

V and J are TRBV18 and TRBJ2-1; the match to TRBD1 covers 8 bases. J lost 5 bases, V lost 4 bases, and 7 bases had no gene match. Germline V CDR1 and CDR2: KGHSH, LQKENI. The CDR3 sequence is 15 residues long. In nucleotides, the CDR3 is TGTGCCAGCTCACACCGACAGGGGTCCCACAATGAGCAGTTCTTC. This translates into CASSHRQGSHNEQFF.

The V and J genes are TRBV6-6 and TRBJ1-2; tentatively, D is TRBD1 (5 bases). The CDR3 has 13 amino acids. V shed 5 bases and J shed 2 bases, with 9 bases lying between them. Germline values: CDR1 MNHNY, CDR2 SVGAGI (reference sequence). CDR3 DNA: TGTGCCAGCAGTCCGGGACCGAACTATGGCTACACCTTC. Its translation: CASSPGPNYGYTF.

The rearrangement links TRBV10-3 to TRBJ1-6; possible D gene TRBD1, 5 bases. Germline V lookup: CDR1 ENHRY, CDR2 SYGVKD. The CDR3 spans 14 residues. V was pared by 0 bases and J by 9 bases, with 9 bases between. The CDR3 DNA reads as TGTGCCATCAGTGAGTCTTATGGGGGTTCACCCCTCCACTTT. Translation gives CAISESYGGSPLHF.

V usage is TRBV6-5 and J usage is TRBJ2-7; TRBD2 aligns across 8 bases. This CDR3 comprises 12 residues. Per germline, CDR1 MNHEY and CDR2 SVGAGI. V shed 5 bases, J shed 3 bases, and the junction held 0 bases outside the gene matches. The CDR3 loop reads CASSAGGYEQYF. CDR3 DNA sequence: TGTGCCAGCAGTGCGGGGGGCTACGAGCAGTACTTC.

This clone has just one count. The chain has TRBV5-1 and TRBJ1-4; D ambiguous. The CDR3 sequence is 15 residues long. Germline CDR1 SGHRS, CDR2 YFSETQ. V shed 4 bases and J shed 8 bases, with 18 bases lying between them. The CDR3, as DNA: TGCGCCAGCAGCCCCTCGGGAGGGAGGGAGGAAAAACTGTTTTTT. Its translation is CASSPSGGREEKLFF.

V gene TRBV19 combines with J gene TRBJ2-3; 11 positions agree with TRBD1. The CDR3 is made up of 18 amino acids. Trimming at V came to 3 bases and at J to 5 bases, leaving 13 bases not matched to a gene. The germline gives CDR1 LNHDA, CDR2 SQIVND (reference sequence). In DNA, the CDR3 is TGTGCCAGTAGTATTGCATTCAGGACAGGGGGCGCGGGAGATACGCAGTATTTT. The encoded protein is CASSIAFRTGGAGDTQYF.

The chain joins TRBV12-5 to TRBJ1-5, with D hard to call. The ends were cut back, 3 bases at V and 11 bases at J, with 11 bases in the middle. CDR1 is LGHNT and CDR2 is FRNRAP in the germline V gene. This CDR3 has 12 residues. CDR3 in DNA: TGTGCTAGTGGTTTCCTGGGTGTAGCCCAGCATTTT. As protein: CASGFLGVAQHF.

The table lists this clone with a few counts. The gene calls are TRBV6-1 and TRBJ1-1; D not resolved. Germline CDR1 and CDR2: MNHNS and SASEGT. Trimming pared 7 bases from V and 3 bases from J, leaving 9 bases between. The length of the CDR3 is 12 residues. This chain's CDR3 is CASKTEYTEAFF. In nucleotides, the CDR3 is TGTGCCAGCAAAACAGAGTACACTGAAGCTTTCTTT.

V gene TRBV7-9 combines with J gene TRBJ2-2; no reliable D call. Trimming took off 3 bases at V and 8 bases at J, with 10 bases between the two ends. Germline assignment: CDR1 SEHNR and CDR2 FQNEAQ (reference sequence). The CDR3 extends over 13 amino acids. The chain's CDR3 is CASSFMDFGELFF. Written as DNA, the CDR3 is TGTGCCAGCAGCTTTATGGATTTTGGGGAGCTGTTTTTT.

This clone came up a few times. This sequence joins TRBV5-1 and TRBJ1-1, with D tentatively TRBD1 (5 bases). This CDR3 contains 15 residues. The germline V gene has CDR1 SGHRS and CDR2 YFSETQ. Deletions cut 4 bases from V and 6 bases from J, with 19 bases between. This CDR3 reads CASSTGRRQVAEAFF. The CDR3 nucleotides are TGCGCCAGCAGCACGGGACGACGTCAGGTTGCTGAAGCTTTCTTT.

The rearrangement joins TRBV9 to TRBJ2-7; 8 nucleotides line up with TRBD1. CDR3 size: 14 residues. V was pared by 4 bases and J by 5 bases, with 8 bases of the junction left unmatched. The germline gives CDR1 SGDLS, CDR2 YYNGEE. The CDR3 protein is CASSLSDRANEQYF. The CDR3 DNA follows: TGTGCCAGCAGCCTATCGGACAGGGCCAACGAGCAGTACTTC.